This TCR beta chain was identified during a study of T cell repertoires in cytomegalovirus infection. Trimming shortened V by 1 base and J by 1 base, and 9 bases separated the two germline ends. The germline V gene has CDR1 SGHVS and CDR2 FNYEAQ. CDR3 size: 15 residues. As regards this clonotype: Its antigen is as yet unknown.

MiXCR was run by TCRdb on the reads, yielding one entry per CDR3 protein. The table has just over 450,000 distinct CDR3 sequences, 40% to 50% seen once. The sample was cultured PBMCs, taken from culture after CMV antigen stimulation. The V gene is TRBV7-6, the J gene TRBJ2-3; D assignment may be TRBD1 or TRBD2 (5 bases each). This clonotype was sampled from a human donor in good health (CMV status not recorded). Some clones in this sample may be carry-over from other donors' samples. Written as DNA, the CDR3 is TGTGCCAGCAGCTTAGAAGGGGACCGCACAGATACGCAGTATTTT. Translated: CASSLEGDRTDTQYF.